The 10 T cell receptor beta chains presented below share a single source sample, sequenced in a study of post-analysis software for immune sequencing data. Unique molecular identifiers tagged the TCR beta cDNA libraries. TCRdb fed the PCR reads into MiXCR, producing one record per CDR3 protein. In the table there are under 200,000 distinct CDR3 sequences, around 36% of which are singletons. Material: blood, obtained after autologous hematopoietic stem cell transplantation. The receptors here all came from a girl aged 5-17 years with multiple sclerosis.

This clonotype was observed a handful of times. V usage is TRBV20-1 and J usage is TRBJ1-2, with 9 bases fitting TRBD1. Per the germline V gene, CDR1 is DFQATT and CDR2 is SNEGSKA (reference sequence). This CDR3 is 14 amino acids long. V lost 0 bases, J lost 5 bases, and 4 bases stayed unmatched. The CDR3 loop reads CSARDNRGPYGYTF. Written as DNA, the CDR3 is TGCAGTGCTAGAGATAACAGGGGGCCGTATGGCTACACCTTC.

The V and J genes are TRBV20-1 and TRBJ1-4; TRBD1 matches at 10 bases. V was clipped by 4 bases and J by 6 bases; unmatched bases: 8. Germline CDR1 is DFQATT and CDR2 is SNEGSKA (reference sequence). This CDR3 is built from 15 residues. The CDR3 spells CSAIPGTGEDEKLFF. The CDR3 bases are TGCAGTGCTATTCCCGGGACAGGGGAGGATGAAAAACTGTTTTTT.

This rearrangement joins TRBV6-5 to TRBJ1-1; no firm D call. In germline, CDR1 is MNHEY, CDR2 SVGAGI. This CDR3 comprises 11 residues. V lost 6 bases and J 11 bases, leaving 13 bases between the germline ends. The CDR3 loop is CASSSERGAFF. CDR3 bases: TGTGCCAGCAGCTCCGAAAGAGGGGCTTTCTTT.

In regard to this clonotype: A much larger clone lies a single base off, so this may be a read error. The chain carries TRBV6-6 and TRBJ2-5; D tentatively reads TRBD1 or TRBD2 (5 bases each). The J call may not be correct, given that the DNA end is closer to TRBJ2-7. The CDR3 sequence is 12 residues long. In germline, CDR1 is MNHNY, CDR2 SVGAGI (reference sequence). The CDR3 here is CATGTSSYEQYF. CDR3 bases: TGTGCCACAGGGACGTCTTCTTACGAGCAGTACTTC.

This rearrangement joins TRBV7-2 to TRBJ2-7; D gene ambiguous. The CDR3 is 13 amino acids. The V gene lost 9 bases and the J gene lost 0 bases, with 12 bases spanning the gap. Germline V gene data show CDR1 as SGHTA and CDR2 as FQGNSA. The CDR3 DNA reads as TGTGCCAGTCACGACGGATTCTCCTACGAGCAGTACTTC. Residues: CASHDGFSYEQYF.

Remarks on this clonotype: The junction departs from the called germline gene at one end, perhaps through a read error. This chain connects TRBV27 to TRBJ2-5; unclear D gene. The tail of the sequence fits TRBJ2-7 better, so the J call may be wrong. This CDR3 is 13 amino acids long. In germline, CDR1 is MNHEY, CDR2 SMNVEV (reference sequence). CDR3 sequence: CTSKSPASYEQYF. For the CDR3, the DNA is TGTACCAGCAAATCCCCCGCTAGTTACGAGCAGTACTTC.

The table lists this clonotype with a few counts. In nucleotides, the CDR3 is TGTGCCAGTAGTAGGGGGACTAGCGGGAGGGCCAACCTCAATGAGCAGTTCTTC. Protein sequence: CASSRGTSGRANLNEQFF. The chain recombines TRBV19 with TRBJ2-1, with 16 bases aligning to TRBD2. The CDR3 totals 18 residues. Germline V CDR1 and CDR2: LNHDA, SQIVND (reference sequence). J gave up 6 bases and V 4 bases, and 9 bases lay outside the gene matches.

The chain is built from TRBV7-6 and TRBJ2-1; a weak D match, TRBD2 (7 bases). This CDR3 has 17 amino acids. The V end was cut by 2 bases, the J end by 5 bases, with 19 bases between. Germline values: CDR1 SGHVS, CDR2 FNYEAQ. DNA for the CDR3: TGTGCCAGCAGCTTACTAGAAGGACGGGGGGCCCACAATGAGCAGTTCTTC. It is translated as CASSLLEGRGAHNEQFF.

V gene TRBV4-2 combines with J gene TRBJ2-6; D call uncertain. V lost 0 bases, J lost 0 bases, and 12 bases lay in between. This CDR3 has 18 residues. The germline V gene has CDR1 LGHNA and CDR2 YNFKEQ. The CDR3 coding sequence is TGTGCCAGCAGCCAAGATACAGTATCCATCTCTGGGGCCAACGTCCTGACTTTC. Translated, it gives CASSQDTVSISGANVLTF.

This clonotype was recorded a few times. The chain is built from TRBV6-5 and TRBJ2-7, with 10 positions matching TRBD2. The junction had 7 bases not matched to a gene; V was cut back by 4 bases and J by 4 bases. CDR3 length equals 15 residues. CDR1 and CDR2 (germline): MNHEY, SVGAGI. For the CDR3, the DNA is TGTGCCAGCAGTTCCACTAGCGGGAAAAGGTACGAGCAGTACTTC. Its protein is CASSSTSGKRYEQYF.